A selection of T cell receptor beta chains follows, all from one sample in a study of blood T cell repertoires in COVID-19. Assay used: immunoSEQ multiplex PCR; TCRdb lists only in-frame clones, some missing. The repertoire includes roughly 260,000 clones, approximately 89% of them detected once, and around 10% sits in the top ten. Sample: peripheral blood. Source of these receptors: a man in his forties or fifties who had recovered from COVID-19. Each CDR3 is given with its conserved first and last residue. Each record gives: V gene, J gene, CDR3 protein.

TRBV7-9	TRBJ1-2	CASSLEGLSNYGYTF
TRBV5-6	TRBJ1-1	CASSSPSLNTEAFF
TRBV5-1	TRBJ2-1	CASSLGDRTYNEQFF
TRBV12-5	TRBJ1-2	CASGFSPQGRVYGYTF
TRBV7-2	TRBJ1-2	CASSLAANYGYTF
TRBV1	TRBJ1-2	CTSSQTPRGYSVIGYTF
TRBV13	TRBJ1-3	CASSLQGVGSGNTIYF
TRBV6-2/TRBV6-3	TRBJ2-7	CASSYVRTGTAEQYF
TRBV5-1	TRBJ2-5	CASRTGNHQKTQYF
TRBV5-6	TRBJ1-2	CASSVTGEVYGYTF
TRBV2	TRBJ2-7	CASSEFVASYEQYF
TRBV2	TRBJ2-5	CASKADGGETQYF
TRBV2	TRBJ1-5	CASSEGSSPNQPQHF
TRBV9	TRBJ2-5	CASSAHPVEETQYF
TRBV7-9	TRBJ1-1	CASSAREEAFF
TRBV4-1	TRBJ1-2	CASSQTGTGPYTF
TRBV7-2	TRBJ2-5	CASSPQNRGLETQYF
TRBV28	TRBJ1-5	CASSFNFQPQHF